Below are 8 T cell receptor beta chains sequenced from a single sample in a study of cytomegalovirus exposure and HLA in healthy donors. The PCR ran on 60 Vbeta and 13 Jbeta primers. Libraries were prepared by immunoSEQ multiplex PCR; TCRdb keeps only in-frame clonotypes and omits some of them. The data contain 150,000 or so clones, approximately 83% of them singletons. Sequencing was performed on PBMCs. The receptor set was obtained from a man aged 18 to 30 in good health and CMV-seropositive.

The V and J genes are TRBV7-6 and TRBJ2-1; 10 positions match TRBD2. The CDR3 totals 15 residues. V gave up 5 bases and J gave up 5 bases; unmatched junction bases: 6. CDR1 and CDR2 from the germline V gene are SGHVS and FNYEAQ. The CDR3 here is CASSPSGGVNNEQFF. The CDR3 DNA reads TGTGCCAGCAGCCCTAGCGGGGGCGTTAACAATGAGCAGTTCTTC.

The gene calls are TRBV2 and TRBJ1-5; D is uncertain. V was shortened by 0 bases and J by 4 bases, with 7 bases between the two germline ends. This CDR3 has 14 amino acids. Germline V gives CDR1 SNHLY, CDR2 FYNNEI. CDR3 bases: TGTGCCAGCAGTGAAGCGCGGATGAATCAGCCCCAGCATTTT. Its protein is CASSEARMNQPQHF. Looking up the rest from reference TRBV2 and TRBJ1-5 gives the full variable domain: EPEVTQTPSHQVTQMGQEVILRCVPISNHLYFYWYRQILGQKVEFLVSFYNNEISEKSEIFDDQFSVERPDGSNFTLKIRSTKLEDSAMYFCASSEARMNQPQHFGDGTRLSIL.

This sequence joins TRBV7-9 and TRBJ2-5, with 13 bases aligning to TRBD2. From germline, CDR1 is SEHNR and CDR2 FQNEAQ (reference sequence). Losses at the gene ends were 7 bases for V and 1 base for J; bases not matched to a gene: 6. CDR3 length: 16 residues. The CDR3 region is CASTGTSGVFQETQYF. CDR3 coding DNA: TGTGCCAGCACCGGGACTAGCGGGGTTTTCCAAGAGACCCAGTACTTC.

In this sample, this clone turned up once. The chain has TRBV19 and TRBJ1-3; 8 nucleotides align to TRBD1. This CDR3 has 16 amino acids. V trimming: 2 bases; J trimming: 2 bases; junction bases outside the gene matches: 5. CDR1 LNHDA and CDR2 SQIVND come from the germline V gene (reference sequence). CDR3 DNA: TGTGCCAGTAGTATAAGACAGGGGTTCGCTGGAAACACCATATATTTT. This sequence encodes CASSIRQGFAGNTIYF.

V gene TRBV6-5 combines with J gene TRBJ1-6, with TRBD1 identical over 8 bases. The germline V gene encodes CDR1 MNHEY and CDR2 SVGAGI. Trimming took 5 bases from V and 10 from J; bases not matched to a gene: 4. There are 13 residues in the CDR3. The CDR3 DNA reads TGTGCCAGCAGTGGACAGGGAAGGTCACCCCTCCACTTT. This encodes CASSGQGRSPLHF.

In DNA form, the CDR3 reads TGTGCCAGCAGCTTAGGGGGGCCGGGCATCTACGAGCAGTACTTC. Translation gives CASSLGGPGIYEQYF. J is TRBJ2-7 and V is TRBV7-2; D perhaps matches TRBD1 (6 bases). The CDR3 contains 15 residues. Germline values: CDR1 SGHTA, CDR2 FQGNSA. Trimming took off 1 base at V and 3 bases at J, with 13 bases between the two ends.

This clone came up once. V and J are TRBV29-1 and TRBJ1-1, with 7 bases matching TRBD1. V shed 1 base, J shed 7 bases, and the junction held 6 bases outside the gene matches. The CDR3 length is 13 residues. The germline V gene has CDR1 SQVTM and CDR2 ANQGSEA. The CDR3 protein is CSVEVRDSREAFF. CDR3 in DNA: TGCAGCGTTGAAGTACGGGACAGCCGTGAAGCTTTCTTT. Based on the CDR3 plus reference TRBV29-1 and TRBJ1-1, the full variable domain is SAVISQKPSRDICQRGTSLTIQCQVDSQVTMMFWYRQQPGQSLTLIATANQGSEATYESGFVIDKFPISRPNLTFSTLTVSNMSPEDSSIYLCSVEVRDSREAFFGQGTRLTVV.

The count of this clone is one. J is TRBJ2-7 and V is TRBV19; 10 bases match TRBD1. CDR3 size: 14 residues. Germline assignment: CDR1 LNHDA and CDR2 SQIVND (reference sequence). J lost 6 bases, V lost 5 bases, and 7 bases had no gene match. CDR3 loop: CASSLGDRGVEQYF. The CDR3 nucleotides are TGTGCCAGTAGTCTGGGGGACAGGGGCGTCGAGCAGTACTTC. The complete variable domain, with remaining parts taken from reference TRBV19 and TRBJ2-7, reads DGGITQSPKYLFRKEGQNVTLSCEQNLNHDAMYWYRQDPGQGLRLIYYSQIVNDFQKGDIAEGYSVSREKKESFPLTVTSAQKNPTAFYLCASSLGDRGVEQYFGPGTRLTVT.